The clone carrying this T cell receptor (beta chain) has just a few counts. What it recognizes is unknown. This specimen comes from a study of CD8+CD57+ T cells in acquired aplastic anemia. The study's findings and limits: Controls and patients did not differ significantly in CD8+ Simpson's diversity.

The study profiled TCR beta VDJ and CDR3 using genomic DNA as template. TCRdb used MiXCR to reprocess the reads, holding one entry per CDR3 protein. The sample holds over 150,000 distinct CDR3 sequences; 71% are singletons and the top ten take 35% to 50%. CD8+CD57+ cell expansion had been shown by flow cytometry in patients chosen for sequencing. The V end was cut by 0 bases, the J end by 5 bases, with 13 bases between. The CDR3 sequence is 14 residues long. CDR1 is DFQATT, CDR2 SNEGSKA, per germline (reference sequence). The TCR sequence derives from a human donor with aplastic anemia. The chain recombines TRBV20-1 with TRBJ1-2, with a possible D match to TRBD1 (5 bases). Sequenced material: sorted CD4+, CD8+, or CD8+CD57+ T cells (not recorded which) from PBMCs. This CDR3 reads CSARDDGTLYGYTF. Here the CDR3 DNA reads TGCAGTGCTAGAGATGACGGGACCCTATATGGCTACACCTTC.